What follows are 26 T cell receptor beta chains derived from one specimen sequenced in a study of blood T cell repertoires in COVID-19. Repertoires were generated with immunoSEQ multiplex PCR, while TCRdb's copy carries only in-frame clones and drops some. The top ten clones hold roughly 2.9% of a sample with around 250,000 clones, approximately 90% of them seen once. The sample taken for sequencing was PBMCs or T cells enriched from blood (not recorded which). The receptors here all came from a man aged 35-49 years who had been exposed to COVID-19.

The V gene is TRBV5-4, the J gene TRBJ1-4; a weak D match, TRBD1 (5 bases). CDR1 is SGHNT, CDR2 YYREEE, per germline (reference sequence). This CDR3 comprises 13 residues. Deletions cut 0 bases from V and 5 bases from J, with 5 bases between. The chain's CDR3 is CASSLAGNEKLFF. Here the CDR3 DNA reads TGTGCCAGCAGCTTGGCAGGGAATGAAAAACTGTTTTTT.

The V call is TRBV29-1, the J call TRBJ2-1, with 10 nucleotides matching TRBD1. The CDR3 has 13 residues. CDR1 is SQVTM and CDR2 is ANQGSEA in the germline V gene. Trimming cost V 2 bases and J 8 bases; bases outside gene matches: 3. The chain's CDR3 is CSVERQGAHEQFF. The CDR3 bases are TGCAGCGTTGAACGACAGGGGGCCCATGAGCAGTTCTTC.

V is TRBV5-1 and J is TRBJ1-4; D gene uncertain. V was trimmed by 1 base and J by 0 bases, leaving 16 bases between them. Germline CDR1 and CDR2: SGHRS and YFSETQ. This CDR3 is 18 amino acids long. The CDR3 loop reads CASSLTSVLTATNEKLFF. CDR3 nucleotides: TGCGCCAGCAGCTTGACGTCCGTCCTCACTGCAACTAATGAAAAACTGTTTTTT.

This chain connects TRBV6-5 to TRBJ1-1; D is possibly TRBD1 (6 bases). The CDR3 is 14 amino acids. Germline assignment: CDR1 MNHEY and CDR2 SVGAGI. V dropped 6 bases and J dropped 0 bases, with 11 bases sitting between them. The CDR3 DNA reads TGTGCCAGCAGCGAGGACAGATTGAACACTGAAGCTTTCTTT. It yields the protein CASSEDRLNTEAFF.

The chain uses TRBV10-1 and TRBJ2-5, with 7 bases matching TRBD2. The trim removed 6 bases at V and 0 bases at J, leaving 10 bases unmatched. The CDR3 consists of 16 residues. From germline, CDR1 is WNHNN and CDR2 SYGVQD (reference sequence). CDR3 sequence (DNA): TGCGCCAGCAGCCCGCCCTGGCGGGGGTACCAAGAGACCCAGTACTTC. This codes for CASSPPWRGYQETQYF.

The CDR3 sequence: CASSIEGRRTQPQHF. CDR3 bases: TGTGCCAGTAGTATAGAGGGGAGGCGAACTCAGCCCCAGCATTTT. The V gene is TRBV19, the J gene TRBJ1-5; no clear D gene. Trimming stripped 0 bases from V and 6 bases from J, with 12 bases between. The CDR3 runs to 15 residues. Germline V gene lookup returns CDR1 LNHDA and CDR2 SQIVND (reference sequence).

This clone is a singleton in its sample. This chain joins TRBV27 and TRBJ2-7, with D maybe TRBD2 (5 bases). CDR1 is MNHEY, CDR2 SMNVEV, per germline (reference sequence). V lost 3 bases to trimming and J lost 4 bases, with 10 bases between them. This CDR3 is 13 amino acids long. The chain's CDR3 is CASSFSRGYEQYF. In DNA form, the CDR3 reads TGTGCCAGCAGTTTTTCAAGAGGGTACGAGCAGTACTTC.

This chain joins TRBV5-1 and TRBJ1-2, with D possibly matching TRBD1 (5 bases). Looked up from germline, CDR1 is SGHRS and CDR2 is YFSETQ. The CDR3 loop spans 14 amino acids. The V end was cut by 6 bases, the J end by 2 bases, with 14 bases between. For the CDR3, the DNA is TGCGCCAGCAATCCCGTCGACAGCAACTATGGCTACACCTTC. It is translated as CASNPVDSNYGYTF.

CDR3 sequence: CASSFRTVTDTQYF. Here the CDR3 DNA reads TGTGCCAGCAGTTTTCGGACAGTTACAGATACGCAGTATTTT. This chain joins TRBV27 and TRBJ2-3; D perhaps matches TRBD1 (6 bases). This CDR3 contains 14 residues. Germline V CDR1 and CDR2: MNHEY, SMNVEV (reference sequence). V lost 3 bases and J lost 3, with 10 bases in between.

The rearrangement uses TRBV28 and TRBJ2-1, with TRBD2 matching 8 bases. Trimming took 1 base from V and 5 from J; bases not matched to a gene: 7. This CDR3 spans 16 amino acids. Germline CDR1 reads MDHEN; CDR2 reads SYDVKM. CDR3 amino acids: CASSLFERERNNEQFF. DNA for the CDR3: TGTGCCAGCAGTTTATTTGAGCGGGAGCGCAACAATGAGCAGTTCTTC.

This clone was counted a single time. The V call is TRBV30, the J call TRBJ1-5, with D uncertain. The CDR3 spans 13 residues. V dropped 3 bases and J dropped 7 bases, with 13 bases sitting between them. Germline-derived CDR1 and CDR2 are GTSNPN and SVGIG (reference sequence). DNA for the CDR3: TGTGCCTGGAGGTCATCCCCCGGGCAGCCCCAGCATTTT. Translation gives CAWRSSPGQPQHF.

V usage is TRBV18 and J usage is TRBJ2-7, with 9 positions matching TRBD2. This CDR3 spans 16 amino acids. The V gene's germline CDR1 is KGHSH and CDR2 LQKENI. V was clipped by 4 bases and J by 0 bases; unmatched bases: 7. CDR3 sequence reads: CASSRRLADSSYEQYF. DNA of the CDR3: TGTGCCAGCTCACGACGACTAGCGGATAGCTCCTACGAGCAGTACTTC.

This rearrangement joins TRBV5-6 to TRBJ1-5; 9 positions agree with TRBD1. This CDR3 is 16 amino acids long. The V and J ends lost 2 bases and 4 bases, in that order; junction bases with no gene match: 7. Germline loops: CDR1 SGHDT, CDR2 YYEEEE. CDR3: CASSFYGTGQNQPQHF. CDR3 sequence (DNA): TGTGCCAGCAGCTTTTATGGGACAGGGCAGAATCAGCCCCAGCATTTT.

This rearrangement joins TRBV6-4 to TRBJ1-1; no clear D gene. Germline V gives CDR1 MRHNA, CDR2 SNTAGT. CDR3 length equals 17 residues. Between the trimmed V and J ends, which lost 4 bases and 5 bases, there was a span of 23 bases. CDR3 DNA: TGTGCCAGCAGTGGGCGAAATAATAAGGAGGGTTCGACTGAAGCTTTCTTT. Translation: CASSGRNNKEGSTEAFF.

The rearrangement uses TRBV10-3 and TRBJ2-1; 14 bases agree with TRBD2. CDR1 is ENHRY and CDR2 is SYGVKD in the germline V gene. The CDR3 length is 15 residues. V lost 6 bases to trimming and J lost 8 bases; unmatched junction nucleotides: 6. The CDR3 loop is CAIRGLAGVGDEQFF. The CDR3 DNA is TGTGCCATCAGGGGACTAGCGGGAGTTGGGGATGAGCAGTTCTTC.

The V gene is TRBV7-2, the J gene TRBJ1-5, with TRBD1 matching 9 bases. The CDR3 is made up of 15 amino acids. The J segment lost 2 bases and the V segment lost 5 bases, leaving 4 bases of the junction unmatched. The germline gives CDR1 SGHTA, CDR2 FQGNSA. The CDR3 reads CASSDRTGGNQPQHF. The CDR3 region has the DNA TGTGCCAGCAGCGACCGGACAGGGGGCAATCAGCCCCAGCATTTT.

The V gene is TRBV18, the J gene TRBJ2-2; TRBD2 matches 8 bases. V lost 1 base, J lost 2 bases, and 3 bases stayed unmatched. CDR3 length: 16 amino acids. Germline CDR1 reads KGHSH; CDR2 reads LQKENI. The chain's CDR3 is CASSPRTSLNTGELFF. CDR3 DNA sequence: TGTGCCAGCTCACCACGGACTAGCCTAAACACCGGGGAGCTGTTTTTT.

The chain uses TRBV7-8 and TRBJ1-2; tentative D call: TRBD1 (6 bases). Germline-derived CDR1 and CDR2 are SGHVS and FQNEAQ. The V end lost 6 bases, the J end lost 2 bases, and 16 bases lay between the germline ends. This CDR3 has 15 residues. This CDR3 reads CASSNNRASNYGYTF. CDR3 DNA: TGTGCCAGCAGTAATAACAGGGCCTCGAACTATGGCTACACCTTC.

Written as DNA, the CDR3 is TGTGCCACCAGTGACACCGGGCGGGGGGCTAGCGGGATGTTGGATGAGCAGTTCTTC. This sequence encodes CATSDTGRGASGMLDEQFF. This chain links TRBV24-1 with TRBJ2-1, with 9 bases identical to TRBD2. From germline, CDR1 is KGHDR and CDR2 SFDVKD. The CDR3 loop spans 19 amino acids. After removal of 4 bases from V and 8 bases from J, the junction contained 20 bases not matched to a gene.

The CDR3 spells CATSETGTSRTYEQYF. CDR3 in DNA: TGTGCCACCAGTGAGACCGGGACTAGTCGTACCTACGAGCAGTACTTC. The chain couples TRBV24-1 to TRBJ2-7, with 8 bases aligning to TRBD2. There are 16 residues in the CDR3. From germline, CDR1 is KGHDR and CDR2 SFDVKD. The ends lost 4 bases at V and 2 bases at J; junction bases unmatched: 9.

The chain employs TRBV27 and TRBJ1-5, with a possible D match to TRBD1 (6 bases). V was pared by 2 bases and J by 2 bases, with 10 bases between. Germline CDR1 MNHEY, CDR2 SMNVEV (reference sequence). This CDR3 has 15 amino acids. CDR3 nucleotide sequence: TGTGCCAGCAGTTTAAACAGGGCTGGCAATCAGCCCCAGCATTTT. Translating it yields CASSLNRAGNQPQHF.

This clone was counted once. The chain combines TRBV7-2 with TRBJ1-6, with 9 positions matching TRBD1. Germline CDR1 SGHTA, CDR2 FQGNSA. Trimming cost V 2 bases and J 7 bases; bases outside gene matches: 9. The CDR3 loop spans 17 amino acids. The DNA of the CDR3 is TGTGCCAGCAGCTTATTATACCCCGGGACAGGGAATTCACCCCTCCACTTT. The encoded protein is CASSLLYPGTGNSPLHF.

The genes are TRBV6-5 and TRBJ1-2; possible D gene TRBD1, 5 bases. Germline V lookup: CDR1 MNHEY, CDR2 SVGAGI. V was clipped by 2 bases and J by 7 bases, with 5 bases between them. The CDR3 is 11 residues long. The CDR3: CASSYRGGYTF. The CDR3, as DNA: TGTGCCAGCAGTTACAGGGGTGGCTACACCTTC.

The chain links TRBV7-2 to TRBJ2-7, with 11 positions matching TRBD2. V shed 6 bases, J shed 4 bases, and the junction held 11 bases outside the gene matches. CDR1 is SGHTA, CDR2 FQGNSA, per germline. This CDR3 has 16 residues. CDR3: CASSLLPGLAEYEQYF. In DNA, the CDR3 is TGTGCCAGCAGTCTCCTCCCGGGACTAGCGGAGTACGAGCAGTACTTC.

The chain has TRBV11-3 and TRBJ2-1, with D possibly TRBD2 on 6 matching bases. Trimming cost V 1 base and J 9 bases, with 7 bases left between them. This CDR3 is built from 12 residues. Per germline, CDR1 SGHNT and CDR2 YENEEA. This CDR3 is CASSLGRGEQFF. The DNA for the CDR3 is TGTGCCAGCAGCTTAGGGCGGGGTGAGCAGTTCTTC.

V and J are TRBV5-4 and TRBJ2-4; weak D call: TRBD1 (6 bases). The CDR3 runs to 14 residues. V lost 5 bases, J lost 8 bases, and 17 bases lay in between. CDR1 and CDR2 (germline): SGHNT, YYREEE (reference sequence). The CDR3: CASRTKTGSDIQYF. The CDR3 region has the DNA TGTGCCAGCAGGACTAAAACAGGGTCTGACATTCAGTACTTC.